Below, 21 T cell receptor beta chains from the same sample are listed, as sequenced in a study of tumor and adjacent non-tumor tissue in lung cancer. This sample's RNA came from whole unsorted tissue. Three rounds of nested PCR, following a modified ARM-PCR protocol, produced the TCRbeta library. TCRdb re-analysed the multiplex PCR reads in MiXCR, keeping a single row per CDR3 protein. The table has 65,000 to 95,000 distinct CDR3 sequences, 75% to 90% seen once; the top ten hold about an eighth. Sequences were obtained from lung tumor tissue. Receptor source: a woman aged 45 to 65 with non-small cell lung cancer.

CDR3 amino acids: CANVTRGKSSQPQHF. For the CDR3, the DNA is TGTGCCAATGTGACGAGGGGAAAAAGTTCTCAGCCCCAGCATTTT. The chain joins TRBV6-1 to TRBJ1-5, with D tentatively TRBD1 (5 bases). The CDR3 is 15 amino acids. Germline V gives CDR1 MNHNS, CDR2 SASEGT. V was clipped by 10 bases and J by 6 bases, with 22 bases between them.

This sequence joins TRBV2 and TRBJ1-4; D is unresolved. The ends were cut back, 7 bases at V and 7 bases at J, with 16 bases in the middle. The CDR3 contains 14 residues. CDR1 is SNHLY and CDR2 is FYNNEI in the germline V gene. The CDR3 coding sequence is TGTGCCAGCACAAAGGCCCCGACGCTTGAAAAACTGTTTTTT. It codes for CASTKAPTLEKLFF.

On this clonotype itself: A much bigger clone sits one base away, suggesting this may be a read error. This rearrangement joins TRBV7-2 to TRBJ2-5; 7 bases agree with TRBD2. Per the germline V gene, CDR1 is SGHTA and CDR2 is FQGNSA. V dropped 0 bases and J dropped 5; count of bases not matched to a gene: 12. This CDR3 region has 17 residues. CDR3 sequence (DNA): TGTACCAGCAGCTTAGCGGTTCGGGGGGTGCCGGGGGAGACCCAGTACTTC. Translating gives CTSSLAVRGVPGETQYF.

This clonotype was seen a handful of times. Its ends do not fully match the called genes, so a read error is possible. Here the CDR3 reads CVSSHSRFYGYTF. The CDR3 DNA reads TGTGTCAGCAGCCATAGCCGTTTCTATGGCTACACCTTC. V gene TRBV12-3 or TRBV12-4 combines with J gene TRBJ1-2; no clear D. The CDR3 contains 13 residues.

Here the CDR3 reads CASNFSTGGFYEQYF. CDR3 sequence (DNA): TGTGCCAGCAATTTTTCGACAGGGGGATTCTACGAGCAGTACTTC. This chain links TRBV28 with TRBJ2-7, with 9 bases aligning to TRBD1. The CDR3 sequence is 15 residues long. V lost 7 bases and J lost 3; bases outside the gene matches: 10. CDR1 is MDHEN and CDR2 is SYDVKM in the germline V gene.

Concerning this clonotype itself: This CDR3 is missing its conserved last phenylalanine or tryptophan, likely due to a read error. The CDR3 protein is CASRQDQTSYNEQFS. The CDR3 DNA is TGCGCCAGCAGACAAGATCAGACTTCCTACAATGAGCAGTTCTCC. The rearrangement uses TRBV4-1 and TRBJ2-1; D ambiguous. This CDR3 comprises 15 residues. CDR1 is MGHRA, CDR2 YSYEKL, per germline.

About this clonotype itself: One end of the junction varies from germline; a read error may be responsible. The V and J genes are TRBV20-1 and TRBJ1-6; the D gene is possibly TRBD1 (6 bases). The germline CDR1 and CDR2 sequences are DFQATT and SNEGSKA (reference sequence). The CDR3 is 16 amino acids. The CDR3, as DNA: TGTAGTACTAGAGATGATAGGGGGTCATATAATTCACCCTTCCACTTT. It codes for CSTRDDRGSYNSPFHF.

The CDR3 sequence: CASRYIAGGLSYEQYF. CDR3 bases: TGTGCCAGCAGATACATAGCGGGAGGGTTATCCTACGAGCAGTACTTC. This chain links TRBV5-4 with TRBJ2-7; 11 bases match TRBD2. Germline assignment: CDR1 SGHNT and CDR2 YYREEE (reference sequence). This CDR3 contains 16 residues. The trim removed 5 bases at V and 1 base at J, leaving 8 bases unmatched.

A note on this clonotype: Since no conserved phenylalanine or tryptophan closes the CDR3, a read error is the likely cause. CDR3 DNA: TGTGCCAGCAGCCAAGAGCAGGGGACCGGGGGGCTGTTTTAT. Residues: CASSQEQGTGGLFY. The rearrangement uses TRBV4-2 and TRBJ2-2; possibly TRBD1 or TRBD2 for D (6 bases each). Looked up from germline, CDR1 is LGHNA and CDR2 is YNFKEQ. CDR3 length: 14 residues.

About this clonotype: Being one base from a much bigger clone, this may be a read error. This chain joins TRBV20-1 and TRBJ1-5; a weak D match, TRBD1 (5 bases). Germline lookup yields CDR1 DFQATT and CDR2 SNEGSKA (reference sequence). The CDR3 is 13 residues long. The CDR3 DNA follows: TGCAGTGCTAGCCCGCAGGGCTATCAGTCCCAGCATTTT. Translating gives CSASPQGYQSQHF.

The V call is TRBV6-2 or TRBV6-3, the J call TRBJ1-2; 9 bases match TRBD1. V was clipped by 8 bases and J by 6 bases; unmatched bases: 10. This CDR3 is built from 14 residues. From germline, CDR1 is MNHEY and CDR2 SVGEGT. DNA of the CDR3: TGTGCCAGCGGCCGCGGACAGGGGCATGATGGCTACACCTTC. Its translation: CASGRGQGHDGYTF.

The chain links TRBV29-1 to TRBJ2-1; TRBD2 aligns across 8 bases. This CDR3 has 14 amino acids. The germline gives CDR1 SQVTM, CDR2 ANQGSEA. DNA for the CDR3: TGCAACGCCGACGGGATTAGCGGGATGAATGAGCAGTTCTTC. Protein: CNADGISGMNEQFF.

Notes on this clonotype: A junction boundary mismatches the germline segment, possibly from a read error. This chain uses TRBV24-1 with TRBJ2-1; D remains unclear. Per germline, CDR1 KGHDR and CDR2 SFDVKD. The CDR3 consists of 16 residues. CDR3 in amino acids: CATSMTSSISYNEQFF. DNA of the CDR3: TGTGCCACCAGTATGACCAGCAGCATATCCTATAATGAGCAGTTCTTC.

CDR3 sequence: CARRQDSCPQETQYF. The CDR3 nucleotides read TGCGCCAGGAGGCAAGATTCCTGTCCTCAAGAGACCCAGTACTTC. This chain joins TRBV4-3 and TRBJ2-5; D unclear. The CDR3 covers 15 residues. The V and J ends lost 9 bases and 2 bases respectively, with 19 bases between them. CDR1 LGHNA and CDR2 YSLEER come from the germline V gene.

The chain carries TRBV11-2 and TRBJ2-7; a possible D gene is TRBD2 (6 bases). Per germline, CDR1 SGHAT and CDR2 FQNNGV. V gave up 5 bases and J gave up 1 base, with 15 bases separating them. The CDR3 sequence is 15 residues long. CDR3 nucleotides: TGTGCCAGCAGCCCTCAGGTTAGCGGTTCCTACGAGCAGTACTTC. Amino acid sequence: CASSPQVSGSYEQYF. Using reference TRBV11-2 and TRBJ2-7 for the parts outside the CDR3, the full variable domain is EAGVAQSPRYKIIEKRQSVAFWCNPISGHATLYWYQQILGQGPKLLIQFQNNGVVDDSQLPKDRFSAERLKGVDSTLKIQPAKLEDSAVYLCASSPQVSGSYEQYFGPGTRLTVT.

The genes are TRBV4-1 and TRBJ2-5; tentative D call: TRBD2 (6 bases). V lost 5 bases and J lost 4, with 11 bases in between. The CDR3 is made up of 13 amino acids. CDR1 and CDR2 from the germline V gene are MGHRA and YSYEKL. The CDR3, as DNA: TGCGCCAGCAGCGCCTCCGGGGGAGAGACCCAGTACTTC. Protein: CASSASGGETQYF.

Remarks on this clonotype: Given the absence of the conserved phenylalanine or tryptophan at the CDR3 end, a read error is likely. Here the CDR3 reads CSVKRTSGTTDTQYI. For the CDR3, the DNA is TGCAGCGTGAAACGGACTAGCGGGACCACAGATACGCAGTATATT. The chain recombines TRBV29-1 with TRBJ2-3, with 12 bases lining up with TRBD2. The CDR3 consists of 15 residues. Germline-derived CDR1 and CDR2 are SQVTM and ANQGSEA. The junction had 6 bases not matched to a gene; V was cut back by 6 bases and J by 2 bases.

Comment on this clonotype: Possible read error: a much larger clone is one base away. The chain combines TRBV5-1 with TRBJ1-1; D unresolved. The CDR3 spans 13 residues. Germline CDR1 and CDR2: SGHRS and YFSETQ. The CDR3 DNA reads TGCGCCAGCAGCGATAATCAGAACACTGAAGCTCTCTTT. Translation: CASSDNQNTEALF.

This clonotype is a singleton in its sample. At one of its ends the junction is not consistent with the germline gene, which may arise from a read error. This chain uses TRBV24-1 with TRBJ2-2; 8 bases are shared with TRBD1. The CDR3 has 15 amino acids. Germline lookup yields CDR1 KGHDR and CDR2 SFDVKD. In DNA form, the CDR3 reads TGTGTCACCAGTGATTCGGGACAGGTCACCGGGGAGCTGTTTTTT. This translates into CVTSDSGQVTGELFF.

As regards this clonotype: One end of the junction does not line up with germline, which may come from a read error. The chain links TRBV6-1 to TRBJ1-1; D is undetermined. The germline V gene encodes CDR1 MNHNS and CDR2 SASEGT. CDR3 length: 13 residues. CDR3: CTSSERPDTEAFF. CDR3 coding DNA: TGTACCAGCAGTGAGCGGCCGGACACTGAAGCTTTCTTT.

Note on this clonotype: Relative to the germline gene, one junction end is altered; a read error may explain this. V is TRBV20-1 and J is TRBJ2-3; no reliable D call. This CDR3 spans 13 amino acids. Germline CDR1 is DFQATT and CDR2 is SNEGSKA (reference sequence). The CDR3 DNA reads as TGCATTGCTAGAGTCCCGGGTTCTCTTATGAAGTATTTT. Its translation is CIARVPGSLMKYF.